This T cell receptor beta chain was profiled in a study of shared clonotypes between healthy human individuals. V was shortened by 3 bases and J by 5 bases, with 5 bases between the two germline ends. The CDR3 runs 12 residues. CDR1 MNHEY and CDR2 SMNVEV come from the germline V gene (reference sequence). Clones were sequenced by immunoSEQ multiplex PCR, and TCRdb holds only the in-frame ones, with some missing. The data contain approximately 1.1 million clones, around 82% of them singletons. Sequenced: memory CD4+ T cells from PBMCs. Subset noted: CD45RA-negative fraction. This chain joins TRBV27 and TRBJ1-5; D not certain. The sequence was collected from a man aged 18 to 29 in good health. Some clones in this sample may be carry-over from other donors' samples. In DNA, the CDR3 is TGTGCCAGCAGTTTTCTCTATCAGCCCCAGCATTTT. Residues: CASSFLYQPQHF.